These 14 T cell receptor beta chains share one sample of origin, sequenced in a study of blood T cell repertoires in COVID-19. The protocol was immunoSEQ multiplex PCR, while the TCRdb copy is restricted to in-frame clones and leaves out a portion. Among about 57,000 clones listed, approximately 90% were seen once. Source material: peripheral blood. All receptors derive from an elderly woman with COVID-19, enrolled during active disease.

The V call is TRBV27, the J call TRBJ2-7; 9 bases fit TRBD2. The CDR3 totals 15 residues. Unmatched junction bases numbered 4, after V lost 4 bases and J lost 0 bases. Germline values: CDR1 MNHEY, CDR2 SMNVEV (reference sequence). In DNA, the CDR3 is TGTGCCAGCAGTTCTTTTAGCGGGAGCTCCTACGAGCAGTACTTC. Its protein product is CASSSFSGSSYEQYF.

In its sample, this clone was seen a few times. The rearrangement joins TRBV19 to TRBJ2-2; 9 bases line up with TRBD2. Germline CDR1 and CDR2: LNHDA and SQIVND (reference sequence). This CDR3 has 15 residues. With 5 bases clipped from V and 6 bases from J, the junction kept 7 bases outside the gene matches. The chain's CDR3 is CASSPSGAWAGELFF. The DNA of the CDR3 is TGTGCCAGTAGTCCTAGCGGGGCCTGGGCCGGGGAGCTGTTTTTT.

V usage is TRBV2 and J usage is TRBJ2-7, with D uncertain. The CDR3 runs 12 residues. Trimming removed 5 bases from V and 0 bases from J, with 5 bases in between. Per the germline V gene, CDR1 is SNHLY and CDR2 is FYNNEI. The CDR3 bases are TGTGCCAGCAGTTTAGTCTCCTACGAGCAGTACTTC. Its translation: CASSLVSYEQYF.

This clone appeared a single time. The chain combines TRBV12-5 with TRBJ1-4; D not resolved. Per the germline V gene, CDR1 is LGHNT and CDR2 is FRNRAP. The V and J ends lost 2 bases and 12 bases respectively, with 13 bases between them. This CDR3 region has 13 residues. DNA of the CDR3: TGTGCTAGTGGTTTGTACGGGTTCGGGGAACTGTTTTTT. Encoded protein: CASGLYGFGELFF.

The CDR3 loop is CASSRQDRQETQYF. The CDR3 DNA sequence: TGTGCCAGCAGCCGACAGGACCGCCAAGAGACCCAGTACTTC. This rearrangement joins TRBV3-1 (or the pseudogene TRBV3-2) to TRBJ2-5; possibly TRBD1 for D (6 bases). V lost 4 bases and J 1 base, leaving 10 bases between the germline ends. The CDR3 is 14 residues long. Germline V lookup: CDR1 LGHDT, CDR2 YNNKEL (reference sequence).

The chain recombines TRBV3-1 (or the pseudogene TRBV3-2) with TRBJ2-1, with 10 bases fitting TRBD1. The CDR3 length is 17 residues. Trimming cost V 4 bases and J 5 bases; bases outside gene matches: 11. The germline V gene encodes CDR1 LGHDT and CDR2 YNNKEL (reference sequence). The CDR3 DNA is TGTGCCAGCAGCCGCCGCGCCGGGACAGGGGCTGACAATGAGCAGTTCTTC. Translation: CASSRRAGTGADNEQFF.

The chain recombines TRBV7-8 with TRBJ1-5, with 8 bases fitting TRBD1. With 1 base clipped from V and 1 base from J, the junction kept 9 bases outside the gene matches. From germline, CDR1 is SGHVS and CDR2 FQNEAQ. The CDR3 runs 18 residues. This CDR3 is CASSLGARQGRSNQPQHF. The DNA for the CDR3 is TGTGCCAGCAGCTTAGGGGCGAGACAGGGGCGAAGCAATCAGCCCCAGCATTTT.

The chain uses TRBV15 and TRBJ2-7; D is possibly TRBD1 (5 bases). CDR3 size: 13 residues. CDR1 is LNHNV, CDR2 YYDKDF, per germline (reference sequence). Trimming shortened V by 2 bases and J by 3 bases, and 8 bases separated the two germline ends. The CDR3 reads CATSRPDSYEQYF. In DNA, the CDR3 is TGTGCCACCAGCAGACCCGACAGCTACGAGCAGTACTTC.

This chain connects TRBV4-1 to TRBJ1-2, with D maybe TRBD1 (5 bases). Germline V lookup: CDR1 MGHRA, CDR2 YSYEKL. The CDR3 runs to 14 residues. V was cut by 2 bases and J by 2 bases, with 9 bases left in between. The CDR3 region has the DNA TGCGCCAGCAGCCAACCTGACAGCAACTATGGCTACACCTTC. Its translation is CASSQPDSNYGYTF.

The rearrangement links TRBV6-1 to TRBJ2-6; 7 bases agree with TRBD1. Germline V CDR1 and CDR2: MNHNS, SASEGT. V shed 3 bases, J shed 1 base, and the junction held 3 bases outside the gene matches. The CDR3 loop spans 16 amino acids. The CDR3 protein is CASSDDRVSGANVLTF. The DNA for the CDR3 is TGTGCCAGCAGTGACGACAGGGTTTCTGGGGCCAACGTCCTGACTTTC.

This rearrangement joins TRBV5-1 to TRBJ1-1; possible D gene TRBD1, 5 bases. Germline V gives CDR1 SGHRS, CDR2 YFSETQ. The V gene lost 4 bases and the J gene lost 0 bases, with 10 bases spanning the gap. The CDR3 covers 14 residues. The CDR3, as DNA: TGCGCCAGCAGCCGGGACTCCGTGAACACTGAAGCTTTCTTT. It codes for CASSRDSVNTEAFF.

The chain has TRBV5-1 and TRBJ2-2, with 8 bases matching TRBD2. With V trimmed by 5 bases and J by 5 bases, 14 bases remained unmatched. CDR1 is SGHRS, CDR2 YFSETQ, per germline. The CDR3 is made up of 17 amino acids. For the CDR3, the DNA is TGCGCCAGCAGTCGAGCGGGGGTCACCTCCTCTACCGGGGAGCTGTTTTTT. Translation gives CASSRAGVTSSTGELFF.

The chain links TRBV9 to TRBJ2-1; 10 positions agree with TRBD2. Per germline, CDR1 SGDLS and CDR2 YYNGEE. This CDR3 has 16 amino acids. J was trimmed by 6 bases and V by 3 bases; bases with no gene match: 9. The CDR3 region has the DNA TGTGCCAGCAGCGCGGCAGCGGGGGGGCTATCCAATGAGCAGTTCTTC. It codes for CASSAAAGGLSNEQFF.

V is TRBV30 and J is TRBJ2-6; TRBD1 matches 8 bases. The germline V gene has CDR1 GTSNPN and CDR2 SVGIG (reference sequence). The V segment lost 3 bases and the J segment 4 bases; nucleotides outside the gene matches: 5. The CDR3 extends over 15 amino acids. DNA for the CDR3: TGTGCCTGGAGCTTCAGGGGGCTAGGGGCCAACGTCCTGACTTTC. It specifies CAWSFRGLGANVLTF.